This T cell receptor (beta chain) was documented in a study of T cell responses to AZD1222 COVID-19 vaccine. Some clones are missing from TCRdb's copy, which holds only in-frame ones; the method was immunoSEQ multiplex PCR. The top ten clones hold 1% to 1.5% of a sample with about 190,000 clones, 85% to 95% of them seen once. The CDR3 is 15 residues long. Trimming stripped 4 bases from V and 4 bases from J, with 13 bases between. The germline V gene encodes CDR1 SNHLY and CDR2 FYNNEI. The chain is built from TRBV2 and TRBJ1-4; no firm D call. This sample comprised peripheral blood, obtained on day 0 of AZD1222 vaccination. The sequence derives from an adult in good health. CDR3 region: CASSVRPGDNEKLFF. CDR3 nucleotides: TGTGCCAGCAGTGTAAGGCCCGGGGATAATGAAAAACTGTTTTTT.